One and the same sample provided the 3 T cell receptor beta chains below, sequenced in a study of T cells after yellow fever vaccination. MiXCR, run by TCRdb on the 5' RACE reads, gives a single entry per CDR3 protein. The repertoire includes roughly 500,000 distinct CDR3 sequences, about 19% of them detected once, and approximately 15% sits in the top ten. Sequences were derived from PBMCs, sampled 15 days after the yellow fever booster vaccination. These receptor sequences come from a man younger than 45 who received the YFV17D yellow fever vaccine.

V usage is TRBV27 and J usage is TRBJ2-7; 7 positions agree with TRBD2. V was clipped by 8 bases and J by 3 bases; unmatched bases: 7. This CDR3 spans 13 amino acids. Germline CDR1 is MNHEY and CDR2 is SMNVEV (reference sequence). DNA of the CDR3: TGTGCCAGCCTTGGCTCTAGCGGCTACGAGCAGTACTTC. It encodes CASLGSSGYEQYF.

This clonotype was seen only a few times. The chain couples TRBV7-9 to TRBJ2-7; D might be TRBD2 (6 bases). V was trimmed by 3 bases and J by 6 bases, leaving 9 bases between them. The germline CDR1 and CDR2 sequences are SEHNR and FQNEAQ (reference sequence). The CDR3 sequence is 12 residues long. Written as DNA, the CDR3 is TGTGCCAGCAGCTTGGGCGGGATCGAGCAGTACTTC. This translates into CASSLGGIEQYF.

This clonotype showed up just a few times. The chain links TRBV10-3 to TRBJ2-1; maybe TRBD2 (6 bases). Per the germline V gene, CDR1 is ENHRY and CDR2 is SYGVKD. V was trimmed by 1 base and J by 14 bases, leaving 12 bases between them. The length of the CDR3 is 12 residues. The CDR3 here is CAISELEGRKFF. The CDR3 DNA follows: TGTGCCATCAGTGAGTTGGAGGGGAGGAAGTTCTTC.